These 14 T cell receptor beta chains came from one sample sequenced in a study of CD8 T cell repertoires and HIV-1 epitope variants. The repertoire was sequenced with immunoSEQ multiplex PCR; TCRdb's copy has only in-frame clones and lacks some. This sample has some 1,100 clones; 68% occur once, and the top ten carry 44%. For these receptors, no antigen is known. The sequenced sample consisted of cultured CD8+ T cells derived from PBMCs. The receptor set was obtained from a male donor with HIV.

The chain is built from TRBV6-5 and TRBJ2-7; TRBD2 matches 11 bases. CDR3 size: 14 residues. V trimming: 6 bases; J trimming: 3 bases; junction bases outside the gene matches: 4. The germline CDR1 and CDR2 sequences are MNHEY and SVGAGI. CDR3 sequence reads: CASRSGLADYEQYF. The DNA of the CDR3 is TGTGCCAGCAGGTCGGGACTAGCGGACTACGAGCAGTACTTC.

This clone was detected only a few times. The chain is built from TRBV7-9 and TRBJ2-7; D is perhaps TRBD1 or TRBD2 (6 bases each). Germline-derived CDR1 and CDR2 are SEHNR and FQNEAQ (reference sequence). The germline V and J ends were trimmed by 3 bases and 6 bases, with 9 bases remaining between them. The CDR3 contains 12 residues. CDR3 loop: CASSFSGAEQYF. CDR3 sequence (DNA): TGTGCCAGCAGCTTCTCGGGGGCCGAGCAGTACTTC.

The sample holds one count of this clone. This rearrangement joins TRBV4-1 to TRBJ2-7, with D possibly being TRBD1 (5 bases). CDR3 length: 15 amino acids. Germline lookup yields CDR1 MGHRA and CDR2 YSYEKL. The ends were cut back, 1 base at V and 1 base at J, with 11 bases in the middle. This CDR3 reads CASSQVLGVSYEQYF. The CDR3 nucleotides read TGCGCCAGCAGCCAAGTTTTAGGGGTTTCCTACGAGCAGTACTTC.

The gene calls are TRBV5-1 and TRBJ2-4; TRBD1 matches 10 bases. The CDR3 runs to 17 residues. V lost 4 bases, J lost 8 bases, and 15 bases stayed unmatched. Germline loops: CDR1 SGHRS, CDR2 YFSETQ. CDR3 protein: CASSASGTGAPRDIQYF. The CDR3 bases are TGCGCCAGCAGCGCATCCGGGACAGGGGCTCCGCGAGACATTCAGTACTTC. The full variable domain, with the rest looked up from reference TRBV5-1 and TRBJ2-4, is KAGVTQTPRYLIKTRGQQVTLSCSPISGHRSVSWYQQTPGQGLQFLFEYFSETQRNKGNFPGRFSGRQFSNSRSEMNVSTLELGDSALYLCASSASGTGAPRDIQYFGAGTRLSVL.

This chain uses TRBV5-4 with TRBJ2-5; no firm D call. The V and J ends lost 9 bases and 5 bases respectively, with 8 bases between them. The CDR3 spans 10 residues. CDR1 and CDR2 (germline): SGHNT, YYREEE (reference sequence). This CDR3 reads CATPAETQYF. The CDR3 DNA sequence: TGTGCCACCCCAGCGGAGACCCAGTACTTC.

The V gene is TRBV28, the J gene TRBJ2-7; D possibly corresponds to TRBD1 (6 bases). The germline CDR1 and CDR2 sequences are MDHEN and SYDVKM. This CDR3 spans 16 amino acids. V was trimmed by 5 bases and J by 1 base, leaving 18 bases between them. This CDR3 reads CASSPTLRQVSYEQYF. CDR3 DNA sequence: TGTGCCAGCAGTCCAACCCTTCGACAGGTTTCCTACGAGCAGTACTTC.

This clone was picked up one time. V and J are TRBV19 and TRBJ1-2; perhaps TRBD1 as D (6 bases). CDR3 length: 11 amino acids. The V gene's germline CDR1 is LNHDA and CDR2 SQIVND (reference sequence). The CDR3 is CATTGWNGYTF. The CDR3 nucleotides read TGTGCAACAACAGGGTGGAATGGCTACACCTTC. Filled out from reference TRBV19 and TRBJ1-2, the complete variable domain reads DGGITQSPKYLFRKEGQNVTLSCEQNLNHDAMYWYRQDPGQGLRLIYYSQIVNDFQKGDIAEGYSVSREKKESFPLTVTSAQKNPTAFYLCATTGWNGYTFGSGTRLTVV.

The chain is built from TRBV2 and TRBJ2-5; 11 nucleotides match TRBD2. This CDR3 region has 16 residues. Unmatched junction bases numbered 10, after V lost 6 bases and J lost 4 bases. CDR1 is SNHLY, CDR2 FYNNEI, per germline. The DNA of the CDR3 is TGTGCCAGCAGATCCCGTTTAGCGGGGGGGTCAGAGACCCAGTACTTC. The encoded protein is CASRSRLAGGSETQYF.

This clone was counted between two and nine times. CDR3 DNA: TGTGCCAGCAGTGACTCAACTAGCGGGGGGGCAGATACGCAGTATTTT. Its translation: CASSDSTSGGADTQYF. This sequence joins TRBV6-4 and TRBJ2-3; 13 bases agree with TRBD2. The germline V gene has CDR1 MRHNA and CDR2 SNTAGT. This CDR3 has 16 residues. Trimming took 0 bases from V and 4 from J; bases not matched to a gene: 1.

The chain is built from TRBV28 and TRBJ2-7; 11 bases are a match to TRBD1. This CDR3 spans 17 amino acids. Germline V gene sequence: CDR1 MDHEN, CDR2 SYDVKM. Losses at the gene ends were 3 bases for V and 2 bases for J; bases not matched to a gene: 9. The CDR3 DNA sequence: TGTGCCAGCAGTTTCAGGGGGACAGGGGGTCATACCTACGAGCAGTACTTC. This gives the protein CASSFRGTGGHTYEQYF.

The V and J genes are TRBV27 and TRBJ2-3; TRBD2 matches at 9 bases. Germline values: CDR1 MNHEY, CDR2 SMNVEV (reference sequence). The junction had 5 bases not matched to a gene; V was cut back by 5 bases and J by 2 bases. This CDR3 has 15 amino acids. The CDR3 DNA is TGTGCCAGCAGTAGACTAGCGGTGTACACAGATACGCAGTATTTT. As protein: CASSRLAVYTDTQYF.

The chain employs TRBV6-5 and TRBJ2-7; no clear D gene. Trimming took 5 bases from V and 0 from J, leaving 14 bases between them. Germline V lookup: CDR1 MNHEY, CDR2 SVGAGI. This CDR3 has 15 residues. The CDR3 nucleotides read TGTGCCAGCAGTCCCCCCGAGAAGGCCTCCTACGAGCAGTACTTC. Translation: CASSPPEKASYEQYF.

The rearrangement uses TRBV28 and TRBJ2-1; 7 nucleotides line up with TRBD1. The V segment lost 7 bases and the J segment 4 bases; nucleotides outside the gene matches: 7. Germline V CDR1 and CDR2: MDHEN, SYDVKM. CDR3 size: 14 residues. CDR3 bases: TGTGCCAGCACCGCTGGGACAGTTTACAATGAGCAGTTCTTC. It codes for CASTAGTVYNEQFF.

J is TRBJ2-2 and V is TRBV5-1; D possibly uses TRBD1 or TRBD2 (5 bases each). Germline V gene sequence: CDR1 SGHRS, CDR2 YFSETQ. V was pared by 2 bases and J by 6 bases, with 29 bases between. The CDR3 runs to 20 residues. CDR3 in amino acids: CASSFLQVFREPGLAGELFF. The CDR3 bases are TGCGCCAGCAGCTTCCTTCAGGTTTTCAGGGAACCAGGACTTGCCGGGGAGCTGTTTTTT.